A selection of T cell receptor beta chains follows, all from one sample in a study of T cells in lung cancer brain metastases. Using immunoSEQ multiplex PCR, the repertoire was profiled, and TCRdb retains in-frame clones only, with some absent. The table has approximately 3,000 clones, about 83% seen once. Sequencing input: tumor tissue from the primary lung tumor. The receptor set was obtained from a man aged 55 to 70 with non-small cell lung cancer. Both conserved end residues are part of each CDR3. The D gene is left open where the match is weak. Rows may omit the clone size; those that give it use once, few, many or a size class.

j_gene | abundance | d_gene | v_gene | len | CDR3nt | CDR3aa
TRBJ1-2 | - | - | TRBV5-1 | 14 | TGCGCCAGCAGCCCAAGGACAGACTTCGGTGGCTACACCTTC | CASSPRTDFGGYTF
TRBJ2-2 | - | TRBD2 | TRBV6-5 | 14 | TGTGCCAGCAGTGGACTAGCGGGAGCCGGGGAGCTGTTTTTT | CASSGLAGAGELFF
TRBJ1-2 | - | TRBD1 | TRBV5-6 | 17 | TGTGCCAGCAGCTTGTGGGTAGGACAGGGGCGAGGCTATGGCTACACCTTC | CASSLWVGQGRGYGYTF
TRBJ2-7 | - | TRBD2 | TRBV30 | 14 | TGTGCCTGTCTAGCGGGAGTTCACTCCTACGAGCAGTACTTC | CACLAGVHSYEQYF
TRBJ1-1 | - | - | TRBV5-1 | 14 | TGCGCCAGCAGCTTGGCCCTGGGGAGGGCTGAAGCTTTCTTT | CASSLALGRAEAFF
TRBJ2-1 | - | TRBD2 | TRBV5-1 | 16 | TGCGCCAGCAGCCAAAGAGGGACTAGCGGTTACAATGAGCAGTTCTTC | CASSQRGTSGYNEQFF
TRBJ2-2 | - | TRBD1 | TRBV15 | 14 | TGTGCCACCAGGGGACCAGGGGGACCCGGGGAGCTGTTTTTT | CATRGPGGPGELFF
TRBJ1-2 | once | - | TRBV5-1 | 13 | TGCGCCAGCAGCTTGGATACCAATTATGGCTACACCTTC | CASSLDTNYGYTF
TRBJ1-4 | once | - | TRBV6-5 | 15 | TGTGCCAGCAGTTATTCGTCCGGGACAAATGAAAAACTGTTTTTT | CASSYSSGTNEKLFF
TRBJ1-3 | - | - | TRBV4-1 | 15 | TGCGCCAGCAGCCAAGCAGACGTCTCTGGAAACACCATATATTTT | CASSQADVSGNTIYF
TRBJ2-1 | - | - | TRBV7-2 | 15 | TGTGCCAGCAGCTTTGGTCCCAGCTCCTACAATGAGCAGTTCTTC | CASSFGPSSYNEQFF
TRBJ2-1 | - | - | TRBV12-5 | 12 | TGTGCTAGTGCCTGGGGATACAATGAGCAGTTCTTC | CASAWGYNEQFF
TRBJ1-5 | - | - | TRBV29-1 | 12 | TGCAGCGTTAAAGAGGGGGATCAGCCCCAGCATTTT | CSVKEGDQPQHF
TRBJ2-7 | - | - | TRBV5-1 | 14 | TGCGCCAGCAGCTTGGCTGACAGTTGGTACGAGCAGTACTTC | CASSLADSWYEQYF
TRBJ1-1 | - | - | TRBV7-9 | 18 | TGTGCCAGCAGCTTATCGGGGGGCCCGGGGGAAATTGACACTGAAGCTTTCTTT | CASSLSGGPGEIDTEAFF
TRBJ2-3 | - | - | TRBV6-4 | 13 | TGTGTCAGCAGTCGAGACGGGACAACCTTGGAGTATTTT | CVSSRDGTTLEYF
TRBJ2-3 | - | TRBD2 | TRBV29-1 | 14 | TGCAGCGTTACGGGACTAGCGGGGTCAGATACGCAGTATTTT | CSVTGLAGSDTQYF
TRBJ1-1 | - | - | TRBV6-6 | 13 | TGTGCCAGCGCAGAGACCTTGAACACTGAAGCTTTCTTT | CASAETLNTEAFF
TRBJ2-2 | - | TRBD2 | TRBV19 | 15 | TGTGCCAGTACCGTGAGCGGGGGGGCCGGCGGGGAGCTGTTTTTT | CASTVSGGAGGELFF
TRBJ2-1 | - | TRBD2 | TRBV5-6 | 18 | TGTGCCAGCAGCTTGGCTTCCGGGACTAGCGGAGACTACAATGAGCAGTTCTTC | CASSLASGTSGDYNEQFF
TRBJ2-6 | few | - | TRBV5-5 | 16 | TGTGCCAGCCTCGGTCCTCGCACAAAGTCGGGCCAACGTCCTGACTTC | CASLGPRTKSGQRPDF
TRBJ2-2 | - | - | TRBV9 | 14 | TGTGCCAGCAGCTTAGGGGGGGGCACCGGGGAGCTGTTTTTT | CASSLGGGTGELFF
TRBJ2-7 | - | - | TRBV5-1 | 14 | TGCGCCAGCAGCTCAACCTCAGGAGTCCACGAGCAGTACTTC | CASSSTSGVHEQYF
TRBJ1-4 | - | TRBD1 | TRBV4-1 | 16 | TGCGCCAGCAGCCAAGATGGGACAGTGGGTAACGAAAAACTGTTTTTT | CASSQDGTVGNEKLFF
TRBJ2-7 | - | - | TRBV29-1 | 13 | TGCAGCGTTGAGGCGGAACGCGAATACGAGCAGTACTTC | CSVEAEREYEQYF
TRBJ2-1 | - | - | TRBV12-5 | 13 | TGTGCTAGTGGTTTGGTAGGGGTTAATGAGCAGTTCTTC | CASGLVGVNEQFF
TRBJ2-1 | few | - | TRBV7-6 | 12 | TGTGCCAGCAGCTCTAGGGTTCTCGAGCAGTTCTTC | CASSSRVLEQFF
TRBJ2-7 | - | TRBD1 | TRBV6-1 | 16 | TGTGCCAGCAGTGAAGGGACAGGACAGGGGGCTCGGGAGCAGTACTTC | CASSEGTGQGAREQYF
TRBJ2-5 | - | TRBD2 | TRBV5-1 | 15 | TGCGCCTGCGATGCTAGCGGGAGATACCAAGAGACCCAGTACTTC | CACDASGRYQETQYF
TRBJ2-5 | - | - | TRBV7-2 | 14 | TGTGCCAGCAGCTTACCCGGGAGTGGGGAGACCCAGTACTTC | CASSLPGSGETQYF
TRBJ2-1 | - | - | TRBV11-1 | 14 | TGTGCCAGCAGCAAAATGGGTGCCTACAATGAGCAGTTCTTC | CASSKMGAYNEQFF
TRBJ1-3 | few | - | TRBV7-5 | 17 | TGTGTCAGAAGCTTAGCGTTAACAGGGGAGTTCGGAAACACCATATATTTT | CVRSLALTGEFGNTIYF
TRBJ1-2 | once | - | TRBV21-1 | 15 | TGTGCCAGCAGCACCACTAGCGACTGCGGGTATGGCTACACCTTC | CASSTTSDCGYGYTF
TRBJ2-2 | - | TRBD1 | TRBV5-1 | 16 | TGCGCCAGCAGCGCGCCGGGACAGGCGAACACCGGGGAGCTGTTTTTT | CASSAPGQANTGELFF
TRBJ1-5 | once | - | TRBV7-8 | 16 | TGTGCCAGCAGCTTAGCAGGGAAATATAGCAATCAACCCCAGCATTTT | CASSLAGKYSNQPQHF
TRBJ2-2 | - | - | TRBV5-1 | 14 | TGCGCCAGCAGCTCACATACGAACACCGGGGAGCTGTTTTTT | CASSSHTNTGELFF
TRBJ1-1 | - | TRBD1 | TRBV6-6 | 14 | TGTGCCAGCAGTGCAGGGGGCCTGAACACTGAAGCTTTCTTT | CASSAGGLNTEAFF
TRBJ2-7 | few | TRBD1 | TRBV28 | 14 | TGTGCCAGCAGCGATCCCGACAGGGACCACGAGCAGTACTTC | CASSDPDRDHEQYF
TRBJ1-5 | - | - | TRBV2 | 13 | TGTGCCAGCAATCCTGAACTGAATCAGCCCCAGCATTTT | CASNPELNQPQHF
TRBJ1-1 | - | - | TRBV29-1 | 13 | TGCAGCGGCCGGGACCCTAACGGGGCTGAAGCTTTCTTT | CSGRDPNGAEAFF
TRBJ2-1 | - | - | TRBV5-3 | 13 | TGTGCCGGGGATACAGGGAGGTGGAATGAGCAGTTCTTC | CAGDTGRWNEQFF
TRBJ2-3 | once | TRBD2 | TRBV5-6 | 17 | TGTGCCAGCAGCACGGGACTAGCGTTCTCTAGCACAGATACGCAGTATTTT | CASSTGLAFSSTDTQYF
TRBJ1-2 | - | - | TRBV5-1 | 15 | TGCGCCAGCAGCTTGGGGAGGGGCTTGATGTATGGCTACACCTTC | CASSLGRGLMYGYTF
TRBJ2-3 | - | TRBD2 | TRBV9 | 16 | TGTGCCAGCAGCGGACGACTAGCGGGGAGCACAGATACGCAGTATTTT | CASSGRLAGSTDTQYF
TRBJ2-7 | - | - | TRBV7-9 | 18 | TGTGCCAGCAGCTTCTTATCCTCGCGTGGGGCGGCTTCCTACGAGCAGTACTTC | CASSFLSSRGAASYEQYF
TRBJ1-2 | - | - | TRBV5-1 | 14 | TGCGCCAGCAGCTTGGAGACACCCAGCTATGGCTACACCTTC | CASSLETPSYGYTF
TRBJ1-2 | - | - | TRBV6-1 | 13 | TGTGCCAGCAGTGACGTAGCTAACTATGGCTACACCTTC | CASSDVANYGYTF
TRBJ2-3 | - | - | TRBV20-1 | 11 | TGCAGTGCCCCGGCACAGGATACGCAGTATTTT | CSAPAQDTQYF
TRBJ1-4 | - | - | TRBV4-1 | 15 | TGCGCCAGCAGCCAAGTGCAGGGGCAAGGGGAAAAACTGTTTTTT | CASSQVQGQGEKLFF
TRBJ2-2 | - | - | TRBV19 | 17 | TGTGCCAGTAGCCACCTGGGGACGGGGGCCGTCCCCGGGGAGCTGTTTTTT | CASSHLGTGAVPGELFF
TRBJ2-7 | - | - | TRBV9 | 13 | TGTGCCAGCAGCGTAGATTTAGGGCTCGAGCAGTACTTC | CASSVDLGLEQYF
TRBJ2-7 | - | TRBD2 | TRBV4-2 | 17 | TGTGCCAGCAGCCCTCGAACTAGCGGGTATGTCAACTACGAGCAGTACTTC | CASSPRTSGYVNYEQYF
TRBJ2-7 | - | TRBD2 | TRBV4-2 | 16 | TGTGCCAGCAGCCCCGGGACTAGCGGGGGGACCTACGAGCAGTACTTC | CASSPGTSGGTYEQYF
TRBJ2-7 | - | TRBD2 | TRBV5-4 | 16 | TGTGCCAGCAGCGGCTCCGGGACTAGCGGGAGAGTCGAGCAGTACTTC | CASSGSGTSGRVEQYF
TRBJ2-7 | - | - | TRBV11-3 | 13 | TGTGCCAGCAGTGAGGACACTTCCTACGAGCAGTACTTC | CASSEDTSYEQYF
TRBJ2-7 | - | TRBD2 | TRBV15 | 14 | TGTGCCACCAGTTTTTCCAGGGAGGGCTACGAGCAGTACTTC | CATSFSREGYEQYF
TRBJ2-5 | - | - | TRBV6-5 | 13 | TGTGCCACCAGAAGGACCAGACAAGAGACCCAGTACTTC | CATRRTRQETQYF
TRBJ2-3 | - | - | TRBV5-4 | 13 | TGTGCCAGCAGCTTCACGGGGACAGATACGCAGTATTTT | CASSFTGTDTQYF
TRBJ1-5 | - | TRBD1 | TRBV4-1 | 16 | TGCGCCAGCAGCTATACAGGGGGCGCGGGGAATCAGCCCCAGCATTTT | CASSYTGGAGNQPQHF